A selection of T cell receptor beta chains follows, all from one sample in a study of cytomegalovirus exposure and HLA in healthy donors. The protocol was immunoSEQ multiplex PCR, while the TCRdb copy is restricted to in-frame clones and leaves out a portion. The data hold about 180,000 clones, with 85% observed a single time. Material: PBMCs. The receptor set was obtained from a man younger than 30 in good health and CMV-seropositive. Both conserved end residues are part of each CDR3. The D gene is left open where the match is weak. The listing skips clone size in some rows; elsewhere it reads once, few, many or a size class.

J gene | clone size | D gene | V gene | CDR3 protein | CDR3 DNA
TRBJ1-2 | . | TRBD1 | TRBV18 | CASSQGQGLYGYTF | TGTGCCAGCTCACAGGGACAGGGATTGTATGGCTACACCTTC
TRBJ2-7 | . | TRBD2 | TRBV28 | CASSLPGAGGHEQYF | TGTGCCAGCAGTTTACCGGGGGCGGGAGGGCACGAGCAGTACTTC
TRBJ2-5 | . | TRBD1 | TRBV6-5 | CASSSETGPETQYF | TGTGCCAGCAGTTCCGAGACAGGGCCAGAGACCCAGTACTTC
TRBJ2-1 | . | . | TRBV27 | CASSLGGAGYNEQFF | TGTGCCAGCAGTTTAGGCGGGGCCGGTTACAATGAGCAGTTCTTC
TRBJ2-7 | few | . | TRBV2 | CASSDRGTSYEQYF | TGTGCCAGCTCTGATAGGGGGACCTCCTACGAGCAGTACTTC
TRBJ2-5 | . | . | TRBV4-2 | CASSQEVQTQETQYF | TGTGCCAGCAGCCAAGAGGTACAGACACAAGAGACCCAGTACTTC
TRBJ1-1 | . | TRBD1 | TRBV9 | CASSVTGGGEAFF | TGTGCCAGCAGCGTGACAGGGGGCGGTGAAGCTTTCTTT
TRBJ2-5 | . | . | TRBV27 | CASSPLGETQYF | TGTGCCAGCAGCCCTCTAGGAGAGACCCAGTACTTC
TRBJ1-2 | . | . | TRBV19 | CASSIAGANSAGYTF | TGTGCCAGTAGTATAGCAGGGGCGAATTCGGCTGGCTACACCTTC
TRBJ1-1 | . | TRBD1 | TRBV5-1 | CASSLQATGVPEAFF | TGCGCCAGCAGCTTACAAGCAACAGGGGTCCCTGAAGCTTTCTTT
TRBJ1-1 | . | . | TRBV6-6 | CASSYGTSVTEAFF | TGTGCCAGCAGTTACGGGACATCGGTTACTGAAGCTTTCTTT
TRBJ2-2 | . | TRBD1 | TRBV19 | CASSPQGAQVTGELFF | TGTGCCAGTAGTCCACAGGGGGCGCAGGTAACCGGGGAGCTGTTTTTT
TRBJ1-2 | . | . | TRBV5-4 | CASSFPRQGYTF | TGTGCCAGCAGCTTTCCCCGCCAGGGCTACACCTTC
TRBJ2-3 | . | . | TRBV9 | CASSVGSGSITDTQYF | TGTGCCAGCAGCGTAGGCAGCGGAAGTATCACAGATACGCAGTATTTT
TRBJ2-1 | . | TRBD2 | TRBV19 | CASKKRGLAGANEQFF | TGTGCCAGCAAAAAAAGGGGACTAGCGGGAGCGAATGAGCAGTTCTTC
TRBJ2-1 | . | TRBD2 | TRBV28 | CASSSGLAGSSSYNEQFF | TGTGCCAGCAGTTCGGGACTAGCGGGGTCGAGCTCCTACAATGAGCAGTTCTTC
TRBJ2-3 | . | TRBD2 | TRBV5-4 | CASSFDGLAGATDTQYF | TGTGCCAGCAGCTTTGACGGACTAGCGGGAGCAACAGATACGCAGTATTTT
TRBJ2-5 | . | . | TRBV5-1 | CASSLDGQGGPRTQYF | TGCGCCAGCAGCTTGGATGGCCAGGGGGGTCCAAGGACCCAGTACTTC
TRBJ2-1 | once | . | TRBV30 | CAWSTGQTSYNEQFF | TGTGCCTGGAGTACGGGTCAGACCTCCTACAATGAGCAGTTCTTC
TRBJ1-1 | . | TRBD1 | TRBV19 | CASESLTGVSEAFF | TGTGCCAGCGAGTCCCTTACAGGGGTCTCTGAAGCTTTCTTT
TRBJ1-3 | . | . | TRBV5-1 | CASSSGDRRNTIYF | TGCGCCAGCAGCTCGGGGGATAGGCGAAACACCATATATTTT
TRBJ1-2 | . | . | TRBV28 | CASSFRYGYTF | TGTGCCAGCAGTTTTCGTTATGGCTACACCTTC
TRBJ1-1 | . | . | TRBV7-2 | CASSLVSNSPEAFF | TGTGCCAGCAGCTTAGTATCTAACAGTCCTGAAGCTTTCTTT
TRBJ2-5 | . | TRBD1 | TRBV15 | CATSRGDRVETQYF | TGTGCCACCAGCAGAGGGGACAGGGTGGAGACCCAGTACTTC
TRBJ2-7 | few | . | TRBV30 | CAWSTQGSHEQYF | TGTGCCTGGAGTACACAGGGCTCCCACGAGCAGTACTTC
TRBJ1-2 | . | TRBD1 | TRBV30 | CAWSLTGEGYTF | TGTGCCTGGAGTCTGACAGGGGAAGGCTACACCTTC
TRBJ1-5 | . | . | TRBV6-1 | CASSQGNGNQPQHF | TGTGCCAGCAGCCAGGGGAATGGCAATCAGCCCCAGCATTTT
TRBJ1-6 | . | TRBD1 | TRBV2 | CATLGQVFNSPLHF | TGTGCCACCTTAGGACAGGTCTTTAATTCACCCCTCCACTTT
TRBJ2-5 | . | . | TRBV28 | CASNGPGSQETQYF | TGTGCCAGCAACGGGCCAGGGTCTCAAGAGACCCAGTACTTC
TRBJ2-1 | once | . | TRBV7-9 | CASSSSINEQFF | TGTGCCAGCAGCTCTAGTATCAATGAGCAGTTCTTC
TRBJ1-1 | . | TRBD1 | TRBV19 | CASSTRTGAPEAFF | TGTGCCAGTAGTACAAGGACAGGGGCCCCTGAAGCTTTCTTT
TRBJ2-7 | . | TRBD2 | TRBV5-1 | CASKALAGEVSSYEQYF | TGCGCCAGCAAGGCGCTAGCGGGGGAAGTGAGCTCCTACGAGCAGTACTTC
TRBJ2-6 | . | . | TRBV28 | CASSPLLGPSGANVLTF | TGTGCCAGCAGTCCTCTTCTGGGGCCCTCTGGGGCCAACGTCCTGACTTTC
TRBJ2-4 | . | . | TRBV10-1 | CASSEGQGSGIQYF | TGCGCCAGCAGTGAAGGTCAGGGATCGGGCATTCAGTACTTC